Reported below is one T cell receptor beta chain. These data originate in a study of blood T cell repertoires in COVID-19. Overall study context: Some COVID-19 samples were acute and others convalescent; all came from the United States, Italy and Spain. The analysed material was cDNA or gDNA that came from T cells, B-cell-depleted T cells, or PBMCs.

Study processing details: Using reference gene primer amplification, nucleated cell counts were estimated. Sequencing was performed with immunoSEQ multiplex PCR; in TCRdb, only in-frame clones are kept and a portion is missing. The DNA was the basis for D and trimming; V, J and clone size are from that table. Found here are more than 95,000 clones, around 82% of them singletons; the top ten hold approximately 5.8%. This TCR came from an elderly man with active or convalescent COVID-19. Sequencing used peripheral blood.

The CDR3 reads CASSFRDSPSGTDTQYF. The CDR3 DNA follows: TGTGCCAGCAGCTTCCGGGACTCCCCCTCAGGGACAGATACGCAGTATTTT. This rearrangement joins TRBV5-6 to TRBJ2-3; D is perhaps TRBD2 (6 bases). Germline CDR1 reads SGHDT; CDR2 reads YYEEEE. Trimming cost V 2 bases and J 3 bases, with 19 bases left between them. CDR3 length: 17 amino acids.